The rows below give T cell receptor beta chains drawn from one sample of a study of T cell responses to AZD1222 COVID-19 vaccine. The repertoire was sequenced with immunoSEQ multiplex PCR; TCRdb's copy has only in-frame clones and lacks some. The table lists roughly 140,000 clones, around 91% of them singletons, with 1.5% to 2% in the top ten. Sample: peripheral blood, taken on day 0 of AZD1222 vaccination. The receptor source for this set is an adult in good health. The CDR3 runs from the conserved cysteine through the conserved F or W. A D gene is named only where the DNA matches it firmly. Clone size appears in some rows only: once, few, many, or a class for an expanded clone.

CASSLSWAGTAGQPQHF	TGTGCCAGCAGTTTATCGTGGGCAGGGACGGCGGGTCAGCCCCAGCATTTT	TRBJ1-5	NA	NA	TRBV27
CASSLYSAKYSNQPQHF	TGTGCCAGCAGTTTATATTCAGCAAAGTATAGCAATCAGCCCCAGCATTTT	TRBJ1-5	NA	NA	TRBV28
CSVGDANTEAFF	TGCAGCGTGGGGGACGCTAACACTGAAGCTTTCTTT	TRBJ1-1	NA	NA	TRBV29-1
CSASPAGVGTEAFF	TGCAGCGCCTCCCCGGCGGGAGTCGGGACTGAAGCTTTCTTT	TRBJ1-1	NA	NA	TRBV29-1
CASSQGGTVNTEAFF	TGCGCCAGCAGCCAGGGTGGGACAGTGAACACTGAAGCTTTCTTT	TRBJ1-1	TRBD1	NA	TRBV4-1
CASSQVARVQFF	TGTGCCAGCAGCCAAGTCGCCAGGGTGCAGTTCTTC	TRBJ2-1	NA	NA	TRBV3-1/TRBV3-2
CASGTGGDTEAFF	TGTGCCAGCGGGACAGGGGGTGACACTGAAGCTTTCTTT	TRBJ1-1	TRBD1	NA	TRBV2
CASSLSLRGEKLFF	TGTGCCAGCAGTTTAAGCCTGCGTGGGGAAAAACTGTTTTTT	TRBJ1-4	NA	NA	TRBV27
CASSIVRDTEAFF	TGTGCCAGTAGTATAGTCAGGGACACTGAAGCTTTCTTT	TRBJ1-1	NA	few	TRBV19
CASSLYLAGVGYNEQFF	TGTGCCAGCAGTCTATACTTGGCGGGAGTGGGGTACAATGAGCAGTTCTTC	TRBJ2-1	TRBD2	NA	TRBV27
CASSSGRSSGNTIYF	TGTGCCAGCAGTTCCGGACGGAGCTCTGGAAACACCATATATTTT	TRBJ1-3	NA	NA	TRBV6-5
CASSLLNTEAFF	TGTGCCAGCAGCCTATTGAACACTGAAGCTTTCTTT	TRBJ1-1	NA	NA	TRBV7-2
CAGSFSRETQYF	TGTGCCGGCAGTTTTAGCCGGGAGACCCAGTACTTC	TRBJ2-5	NA	NA	TRBV12-3/TRBV12-4
CASPRDRGTEAFF	TGTGCCAGTCCCCGGGACAGGGGCACTGAAGCTTTCTTT	TRBJ1-1	TRBD1	once	TRBV6-5
CAWRDRGRRNTEAFF	TGTGCCTGGAGGGACAGGGGTCGGAGGAACACTGAAGCTTTCTTT	TRBJ1-1	TRBD1	NA	TRBV30
CASSLGQTGYEQYF	TGTGCCAGCAGCTTAGGCCAAACAGGCTACGAGCAGTACTTC	TRBJ2-7	NA	NA	TRBV13
CSDRQYYGYTF	TGCAGCGACCGACAGTACTATGGCTACACCTTC	TRBJ1-2	NA	NA	TRBV29-1
CAWSDYMNTEAFF	TGTGCCTGGAGTGACTACATGAACACTGAAGCTTTCTTT	TRBJ1-1	NA	NA	TRBV30
CASSQAGGGDQETQYF	TGCGCCAGCAGCCAGGCAGGGGGCGGGGACCAAGAGACCCAGTACTTC	TRBJ2-5	TRBD1	NA	TRBV4-1
CASSLQGEQFF	TGTGCCAGCAGTCTACAGGGGGAGCAGTTCTTC	TRBJ2-1	TRBD1	NA	TRBV12-3/TRBV12-4
CASSGQGDQPQHF	TGTGCCAGCAGCGGACAGGGGGATCAGCCCCAGCATTTT	TRBJ1-5	TRBD1	NA	TRBV27
CASSLTGQGRDGYTF	TGTGCCAGCAGCTTGACCGGACAGGGTAGGGATGGCTACACCTTC	TRBJ1-2	TRBD1	NA	TRBV7-8
CASSSRTSGVRNEQFF	TGTGCCAGCAGCTCCCGAACTAGCGGGGTGAGGAATGAGCAGTTCTTC	TRBJ2-1	TRBD2	NA	TRBV9
CASSPGTGSQNEQFF	TGTGCCAGCTCGCCCGGGACTGGAAGTCAGAATGAGCAGTTCTTC	TRBJ2-1	NA	NA	TRBV6-6
CASSYAPGPNEQYF	TGTGCCAGCAGTTACGCTCCTGGACCTAACGAGCAGTACTTC	TRBJ2-7	NA	NA	TRBV6-5
CASSLTRDQPQHF	TGTGCCAGCAGCTTAACGAGGGATCAGCCCCAGCATTTT	TRBJ1-5	NA	NA	TRBV7-3
CASSPLWVDEQFF	TGTGCCAGCAGCCCCCTTTGGGTGGATGAGCAGTTCTTC	TRBJ2-1	NA	once	TRBV14
CAWGPSGSSYEQYF	TGTGCCTGGGGCCCCAGCGGCAGCTCCTACGAGCAGTACTTC	TRBJ2-7	NA	NA	TRBV30